Given below is one T cell receptor (beta chain) in context. Antigen specificity is unknown. It was version v3.0 of the immunoSEQ assay that was run at survey level. Data came from immunoSEQ multiplex PCR; TCRdb stores just in-frame clones and leaves some out. Of about 17,000 clones listed, around 80% are singletons. These data originate in a study of long-term antiretroviral therapy in people with HIV. Notes on the study in general: Clones expanded before ART dominated the repertoire at all time points.

Germline V CDR1 and CDR2: SGHNT, YYREEE (reference sequence). The CDR3 has 18 amino acids. Trimming took off 4 bases at V and 5 bases at J, with 27 bases between the two ends. Sequenced material: unsorted PBMCs, taken 0.1 years before starting antiretroviral therapy. The genes are TRBV5-4 and TRBJ1-1; D may be TRBD1 (5 bases). The receptor comes from a man aged 18-30 years with HIV. The CDR3 DNA sequence: TGTGCCAGCAGCCCGCAGGTACCGTTGGGGGAAGTTCATACTGAAGCTTTCTTT. Protein: CASSPQVPLGEVHTEAFF.